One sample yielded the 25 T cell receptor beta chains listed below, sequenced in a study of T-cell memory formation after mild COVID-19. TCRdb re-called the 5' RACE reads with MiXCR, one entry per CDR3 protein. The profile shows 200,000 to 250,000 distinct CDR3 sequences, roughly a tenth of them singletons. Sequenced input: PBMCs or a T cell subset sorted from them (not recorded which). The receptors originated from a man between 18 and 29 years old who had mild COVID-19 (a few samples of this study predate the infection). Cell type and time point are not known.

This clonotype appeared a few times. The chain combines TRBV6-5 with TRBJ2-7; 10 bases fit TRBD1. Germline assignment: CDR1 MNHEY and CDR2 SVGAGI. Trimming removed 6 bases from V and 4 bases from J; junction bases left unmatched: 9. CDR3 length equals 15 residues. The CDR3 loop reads CASSPRGQGSYEQYF. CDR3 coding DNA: TGTGCCAGCAGCCCCCGGGGACAGGGGAGTTACGAGCAGTACTTC.

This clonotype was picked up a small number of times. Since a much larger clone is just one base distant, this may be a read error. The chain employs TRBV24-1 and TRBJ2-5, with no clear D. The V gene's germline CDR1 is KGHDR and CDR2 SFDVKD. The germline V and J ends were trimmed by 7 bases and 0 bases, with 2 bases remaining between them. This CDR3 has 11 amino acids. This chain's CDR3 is CATSYQETQYF. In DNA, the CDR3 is TGTGCCACCAGCTACCAAGAGACCCAGTACTTC.

Here the CDR3 reads CASSLSAGGLWGEQFF. CDR3 DNA sequence: TGTGCCAGCAGTTTATCAGCGGGGGGGCTTTGGGGTGAGCAGTTCTTC. The rearrangement links TRBV12-3 or TRBV12-4 to TRBJ2-1; 10 positions agree with TRBD2. The J segment lost 9 bases and the V segment lost 2 bases, leaving 10 bases of the junction unmatched. The CDR3 totals 16 residues.

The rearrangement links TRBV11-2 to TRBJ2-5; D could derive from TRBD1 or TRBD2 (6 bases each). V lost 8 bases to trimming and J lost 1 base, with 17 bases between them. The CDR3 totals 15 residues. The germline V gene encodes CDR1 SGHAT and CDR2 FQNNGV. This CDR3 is CASGAGGGRQETQYF. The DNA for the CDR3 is TGTGCCAGCGGGGCTGGTGGGGGGCGCCAAGAGACCCAGTACTTC.

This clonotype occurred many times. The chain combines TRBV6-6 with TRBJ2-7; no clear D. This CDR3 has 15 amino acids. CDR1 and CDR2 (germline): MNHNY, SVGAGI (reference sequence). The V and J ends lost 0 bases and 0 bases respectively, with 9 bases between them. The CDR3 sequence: CASSYSAVSSYEQYF. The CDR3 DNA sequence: TGTGCCAGCAGTTACTCGGCGGTAAGCTCCTACGAGCAGTACTTC.

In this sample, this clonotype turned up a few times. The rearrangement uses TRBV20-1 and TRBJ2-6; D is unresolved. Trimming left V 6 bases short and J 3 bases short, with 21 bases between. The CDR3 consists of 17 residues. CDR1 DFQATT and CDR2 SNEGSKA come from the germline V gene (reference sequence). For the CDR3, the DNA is TGCAGTGCCTCCCCGCCTTTCGCCTTTGGTGGGGCCAACGTCCTGACTTTC. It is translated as CSASPPFAFGGANVLTF.

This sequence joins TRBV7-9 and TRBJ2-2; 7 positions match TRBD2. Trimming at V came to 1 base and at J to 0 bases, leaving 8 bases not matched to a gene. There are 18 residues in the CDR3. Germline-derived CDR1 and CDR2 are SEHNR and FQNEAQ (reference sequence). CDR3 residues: CASSLGLAAGANTGELFF. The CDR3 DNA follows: TGTGCCAGCAGCTTAGGGTTGGCTGCGGGGGCGAACACCGGGGAGCTGTTTTTT.

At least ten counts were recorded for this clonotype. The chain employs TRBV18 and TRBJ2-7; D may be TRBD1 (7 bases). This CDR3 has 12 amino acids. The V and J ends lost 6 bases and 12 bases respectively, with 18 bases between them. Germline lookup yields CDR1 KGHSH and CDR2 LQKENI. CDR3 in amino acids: CASSSQGGTAYV. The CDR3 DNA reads TGTGCCAGCTCTTCCCAAGGAGGGACAGCGTACGTC.

The CDR3 sequence: CASSGTSGVYEQYF. CDR3 DNA sequence: TGTGCCAGCAGTGGGACTAGCGGAGTCTACGAGCAGTACTTC. The V call is TRBV2, the J call TRBJ2-7; TRBD2 matches at 10 bases. The CDR3 length is 14 residues. V dropped 4 bases and J dropped 3; count of bases not matched to a gene: 3. Germline loops: CDR1 SNHLY, CDR2 FYNNEI. Based on the CDR3 plus reference TRBV2 and TRBJ2-7, the full variable domain is EPEVTQTPSHQVTQMGQEVILRCVPISNHLYFYWYRQILGQKVEFLVSFYNNEISEKSEIFDDQFSVERPDGSNFTLKIRSTKLEDSAMYFCASSGTSGVYEQYFGPGTRLTVT.

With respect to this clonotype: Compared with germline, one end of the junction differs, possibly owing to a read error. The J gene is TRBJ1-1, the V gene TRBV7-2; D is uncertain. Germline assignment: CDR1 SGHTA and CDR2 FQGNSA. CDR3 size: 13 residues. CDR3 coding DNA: TGTGCCAGCAGCTCCCTCCCCCGGGCCGGAAACATCTTT. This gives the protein CASSSLPRAGNIF.

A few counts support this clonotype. Here the CDR3 DNA reads TGCGCCAGCAGTGACAGAGTTGGTTATGGCTACACCTTC. Protein sequence: CASSDRVGYGYTF. The chain combines TRBV5-1 with TRBJ1-2, with D perhaps TRBD1 (5 bases). CDR3 length: 13 residues. Germline V gene data show CDR1 as SGHRS and CDR2 as YFSETQ. V lost 5 bases and J lost 5, with 13 bases in between.

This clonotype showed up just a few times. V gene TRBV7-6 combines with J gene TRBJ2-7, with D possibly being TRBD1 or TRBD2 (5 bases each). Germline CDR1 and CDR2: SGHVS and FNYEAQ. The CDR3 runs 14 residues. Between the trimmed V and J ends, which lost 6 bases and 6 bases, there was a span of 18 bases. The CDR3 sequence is CASRNTLAGGEQYF. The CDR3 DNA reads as TGTGCCAGCAGAAACACCCTAGCTGGGGGCGAGCAGTACTTC.

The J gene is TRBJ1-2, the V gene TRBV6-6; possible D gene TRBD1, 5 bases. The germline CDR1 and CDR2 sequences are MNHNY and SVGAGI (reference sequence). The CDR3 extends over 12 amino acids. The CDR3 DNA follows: TGTGCTATAGGGGACTATCGCTATGGCTACACCTTC. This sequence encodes CAIGDYRYGYTF.

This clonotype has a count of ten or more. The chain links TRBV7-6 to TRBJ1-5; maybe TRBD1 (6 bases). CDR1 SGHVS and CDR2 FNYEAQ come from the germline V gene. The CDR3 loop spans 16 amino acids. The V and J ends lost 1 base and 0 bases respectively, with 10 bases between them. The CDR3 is CASSLGQGSSNQPQHF. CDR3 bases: TGTGCCAGCAGCTTAGGGCAGGGGAGTAGCAATCAGCCCCAGCATTTT.

This chain's CDR3 is CASSLQGDTDTQYF. CDR3 in DNA: TGCGCCAGCAGCTTGCAGGGAGACACAGATACGCAGTATTTT. V is TRBV5-1 and J is TRBJ2-3; either TRBD1 or TRBD2 may supply D (5 bases each). The CDR3 is 14 amino acids. Germline CDR1 SGHRS, CDR2 YFSETQ. The germline V and J ends were trimmed by 1 base and 2 bases, with 8 bases remaining between them.

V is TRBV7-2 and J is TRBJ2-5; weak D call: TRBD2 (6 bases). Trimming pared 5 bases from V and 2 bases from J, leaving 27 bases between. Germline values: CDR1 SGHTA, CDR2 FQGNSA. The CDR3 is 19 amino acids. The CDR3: CASSPGSLRSLAEQETQYF. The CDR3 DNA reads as TGTGCCAGCAGCCCCGGGAGTCTCAGGTCGTTAGCGGAACAAGAGACCCAGTACTTC.

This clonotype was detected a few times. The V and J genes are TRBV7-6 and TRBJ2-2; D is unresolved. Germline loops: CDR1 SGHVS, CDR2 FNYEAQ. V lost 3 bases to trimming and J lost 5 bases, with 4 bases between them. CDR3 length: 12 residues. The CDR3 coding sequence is TGTGCCAGCAGCTTTCCTACCGGGGAGCTGTTTTTT. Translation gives CASSFPTGELFF.

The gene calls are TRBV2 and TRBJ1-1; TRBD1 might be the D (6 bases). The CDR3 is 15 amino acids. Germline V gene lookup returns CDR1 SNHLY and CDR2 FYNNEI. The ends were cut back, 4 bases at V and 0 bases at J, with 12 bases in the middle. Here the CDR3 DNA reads TGTGCCAGCAGTGCCTGGACAGACCTGAACACTGAAGCTTTCTTT. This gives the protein CASSAWTDLNTEAFF.

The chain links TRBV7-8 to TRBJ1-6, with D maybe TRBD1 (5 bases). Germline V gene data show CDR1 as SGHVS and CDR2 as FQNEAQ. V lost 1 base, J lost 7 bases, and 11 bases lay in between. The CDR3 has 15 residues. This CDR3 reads CASSLGPGPNSPLHF. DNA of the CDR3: TGTGCCAGCAGCTTAGGTCCAGGGCCGAATTCACCCCTCCACTTT.

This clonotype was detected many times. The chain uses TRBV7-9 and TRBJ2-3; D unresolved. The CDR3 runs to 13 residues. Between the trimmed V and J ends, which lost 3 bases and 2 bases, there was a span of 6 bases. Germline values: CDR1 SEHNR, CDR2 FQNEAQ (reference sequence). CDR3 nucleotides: TGTGCCAGCAGCTTTGACACCACAGATACGCAGTATTTT. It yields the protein CASSFDTTDTQYF.

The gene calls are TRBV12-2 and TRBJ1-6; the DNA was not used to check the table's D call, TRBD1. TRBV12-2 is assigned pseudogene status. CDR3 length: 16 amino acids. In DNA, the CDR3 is TGTGCAAGTCGCTTAGTGGGTCTGCGGACAGGGATTACCCTCCACTTT. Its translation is CASRLVGLRTGITLHF.

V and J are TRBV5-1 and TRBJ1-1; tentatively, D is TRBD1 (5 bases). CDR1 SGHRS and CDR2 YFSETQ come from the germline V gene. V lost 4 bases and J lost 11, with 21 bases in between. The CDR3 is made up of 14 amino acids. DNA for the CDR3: TGCGCCAGCAGCGACACCGGGACGGGGGGAAATGCTTTCTTT. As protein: CASSDTGTGGNAFF.

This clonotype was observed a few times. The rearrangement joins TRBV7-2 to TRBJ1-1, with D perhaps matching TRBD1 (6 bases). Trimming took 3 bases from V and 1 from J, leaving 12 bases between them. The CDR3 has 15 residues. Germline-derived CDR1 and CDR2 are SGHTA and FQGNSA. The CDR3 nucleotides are TGTGCCAGCAGCTTGGGGGGGACATCGAACACTGAAGCTTTCTTT. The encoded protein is CASSLGGTSNTEAFF.

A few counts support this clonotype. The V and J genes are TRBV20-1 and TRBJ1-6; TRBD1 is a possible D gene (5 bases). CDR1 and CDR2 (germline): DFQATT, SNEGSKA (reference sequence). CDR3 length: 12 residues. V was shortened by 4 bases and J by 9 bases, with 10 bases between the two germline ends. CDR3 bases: TGCAGTGCTACTGACAGCATTTCACCCCTCCACTTT. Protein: CSATDSISPLHF.

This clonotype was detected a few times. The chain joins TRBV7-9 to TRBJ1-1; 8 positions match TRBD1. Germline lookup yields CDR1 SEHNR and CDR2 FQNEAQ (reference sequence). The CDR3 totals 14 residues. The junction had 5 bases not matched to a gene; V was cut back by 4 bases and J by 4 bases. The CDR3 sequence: CASSSQGVSTEAFF. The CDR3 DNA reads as TGTGCCAGCAGCTCACAGGGGGTGAGCACTGAAGCTTTCTTT.